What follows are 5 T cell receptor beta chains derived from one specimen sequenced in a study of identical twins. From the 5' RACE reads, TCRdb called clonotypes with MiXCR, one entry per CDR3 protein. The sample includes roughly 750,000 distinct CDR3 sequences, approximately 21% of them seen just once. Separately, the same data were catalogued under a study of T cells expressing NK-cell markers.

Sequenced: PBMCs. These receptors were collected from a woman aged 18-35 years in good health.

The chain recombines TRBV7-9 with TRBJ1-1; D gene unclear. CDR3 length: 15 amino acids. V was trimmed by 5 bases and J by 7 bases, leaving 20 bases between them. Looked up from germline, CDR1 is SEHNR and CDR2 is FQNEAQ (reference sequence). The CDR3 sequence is CASSPGGGRTHEAFF. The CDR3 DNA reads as TGTGCCAGCAGCCCGGGAGGCGGCAGAACTCATGAAGCTTTCTTT. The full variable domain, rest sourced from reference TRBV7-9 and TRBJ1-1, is DTGVSQNPRHKITKRGQNVTFRCDPISEHNRLYWYRQTLGQGPEFLTYFQNEAQLEKSRLLSDRFSAERPKGSFSTLEIQRTEQGDSAMYLCASSPGGGRTHEAFFGQGTRLTVV.

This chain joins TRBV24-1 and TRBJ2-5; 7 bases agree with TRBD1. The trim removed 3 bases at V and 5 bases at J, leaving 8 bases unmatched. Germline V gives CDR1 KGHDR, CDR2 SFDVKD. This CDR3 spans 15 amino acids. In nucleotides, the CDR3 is TGTGCCACCAGTGATACGGACAGGCAAGGGGAGACCCAGTACTTC. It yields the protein CATSDTDRQGETQYF.

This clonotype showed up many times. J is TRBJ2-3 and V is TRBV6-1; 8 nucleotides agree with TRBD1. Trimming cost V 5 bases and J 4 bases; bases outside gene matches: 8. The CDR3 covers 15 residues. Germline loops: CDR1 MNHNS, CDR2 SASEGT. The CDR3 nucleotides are TGTGCCAGCAGTCTTGGGACAGGAGAGGCAGATACGCAGTATTTT. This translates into CASSLGTGEADTQYF.

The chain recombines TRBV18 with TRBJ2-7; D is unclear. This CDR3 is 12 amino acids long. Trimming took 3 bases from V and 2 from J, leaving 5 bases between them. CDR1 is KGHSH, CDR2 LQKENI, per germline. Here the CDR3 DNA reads TGTGCCAGCTCACCTTCACCCTACGAGCAGTACTTC. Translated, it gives CASSPSPYEQYF.

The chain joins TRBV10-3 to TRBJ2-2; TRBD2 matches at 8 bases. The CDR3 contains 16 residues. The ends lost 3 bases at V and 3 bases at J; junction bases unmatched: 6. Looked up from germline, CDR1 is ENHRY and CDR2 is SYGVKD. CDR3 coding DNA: TGTGCCATCAGTGAAACCGGGACTAGGGACACCGGGGAGCTGTTTTTT. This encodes CAISETGTRDTGELFF.